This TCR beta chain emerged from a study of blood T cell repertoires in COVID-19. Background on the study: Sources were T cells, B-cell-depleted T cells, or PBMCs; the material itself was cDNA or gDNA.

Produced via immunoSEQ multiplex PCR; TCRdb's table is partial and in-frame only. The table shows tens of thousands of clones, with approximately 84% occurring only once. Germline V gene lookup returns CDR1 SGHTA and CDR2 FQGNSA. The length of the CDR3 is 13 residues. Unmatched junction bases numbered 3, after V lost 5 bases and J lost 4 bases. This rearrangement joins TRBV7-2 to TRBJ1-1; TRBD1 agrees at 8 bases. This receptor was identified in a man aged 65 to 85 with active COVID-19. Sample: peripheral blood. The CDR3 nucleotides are TGTGCCAGCAGCCCCGGACAGGGCACTGAAGCTTTCTTT. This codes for CASSPGQGTEAFF.